The 23 T cell receptor beta chains in this list originate from one sample, sequenced in a study of blood T cell repertoires in COVID-19. The assay was immunoSEQ multiplex PCR, and TCRdb's table has in-frame clones only and misses some. The sample includes some 130,000 clones, less than 90% of them seen just once. Sequencing was done on a sample of peripheral blood. These receptors were obtained from a woman in her thirties who had recovered from COVID-19.

The chain recombines TRBV12-5 with TRBJ2-7; 7 bases match TRBD1. Trimming took 6 bases from V and 4 from J; bases not matched to a gene: 3. Germline V lookup: CDR1 LGHNT, CDR2 FRNRAP. The length of the CDR3 is 12 residues. CDR3 DNA sequence: TGTGCTAGTGGAGAGACAGGGTACGAGCAGTACTTC. Its protein is CASGETGYEQYF.

This clone has more than one count but fewer than ten. The chain uses TRBV13 and TRBJ1-1, with 9 bases fitting TRBD1. Unmatched junction bases numbered 13, after V lost 7 bases and J lost 1 base. The CDR3 is made up of 17 amino acids. CDR1 and CDR2 (germline): PRHDT, FYEKMQ (reference sequence). CDR3 coding DNA: TGTGCCAGCACCCGCGGGACAGGGACGACGGGGAACACTGAAGCTTTCTTT. Translated: CASTRGTGTTGNTEAFF.

A few counts support this clone. This chain links TRBV3-1 (or the pseudogene TRBV3-2) with TRBJ2-7; TRBD2 agrees at 11 bases. CDR3 length equals 18 residues. The trim removed 2 bases at V and 7 bases at J, leaving 16 bases unmatched. In germline, CDR1 is LGHDT, CDR2 YNNKEL (reference sequence). The CDR3 DNA reads TGTGCCAGCAGCCAACCACTAGCGGGAGTAAGGGGGGGGACAGAGCAGTACTTC. Translated: CASSQPLAGVRGGTEQYF.

The chain carries TRBV5-6 and TRBJ1-5; D is ambiguous. Germline V gives CDR1 SGHDT, CDR2 YYEEEE. The V and J ends lost 1 base and 5 bases respectively, with 10 bases between them. This CDR3 is 14 amino acids long. CDR3: CASSLSGNHQPQHF. Written as DNA, the CDR3 is TGTGCCAGCAGCTTGAGCGGGAATCATCAGCCCCAGCATTTT.

V usage is TRBV20-1 and J usage is TRBJ2-7; D is unclear. CDR3 length equals 13 residues. Trimming left V 3 bases short and J 6 bases short, with 15 bases between. Germline CDR1 DFQATT, CDR2 SNEGSKA (reference sequence). CDR3 nucleotide sequence: TGCAGTGCTAGTGGCGACTTCTACTCCGAGCAGTACTTC. Amino acid sequence: CSASGDFYSEQYF.

The CDR3 loop reads CASSKGQQNTEAFF. CDR3 nucleotide sequence: TGTGCCAGCAGTAAGGGACAACAGAACACTGAAGCTTTCTTT. The rearrangement joins TRBV27 to TRBJ1-1; tentative D call: TRBD1 (6 bases). This CDR3 spans 14 amino acids. Between the trimmed V and J ends, which lost 5 bases and 1 base, there was a span of 11 bases. Germline CDR1 reads MNHEY; CDR2 reads SMNVEV (reference sequence).

The J gene is TRBJ2-3, the V gene TRBV25-1; maybe TRBD1 (5 bases). The V gene lost 2 bases and the J gene lost 3 bases, with 9 bases spanning the gap. Germline values: CDR1 MGHDK, CDR2 SYGVNS. The CDR3 has 14 amino acids. The CDR3 sequence: CASSEQGRTDTQYF. The CDR3 DNA follows: TGTGCCAGCAGTGAACAGGGTAGGACAGATACGCAGTATTTT.

V gene TRBV19 combines with J gene TRBJ2-3; 7 bases map to TRBD2. Per the germline V gene, CDR1 is LNHDA and CDR2 is SQIVND (reference sequence). The CDR3 spans 15 residues. Trimming cost V 6 bases and J 3 bases; bases outside gene matches: 9. CDR3 sequence: CASSRDYVETDTQYF. The DNA for the CDR3 is TGTGCCAGTAGCAGGGACTACGTTGAGACAGATACGCAGTATTTT.

This chain links TRBV6-4 with TRBJ2-1, with 10 bases that match TRBD2. Germline CDR1 MRHNA, CDR2 SNTAGT. Trimming cost V 2 bases and J 9 bases; bases outside gene matches: 19. The CDR3 is 19 amino acids. The CDR3, as DNA: TGTGCCAGCAGTGACCCTCGAGTCCAGCGGGGGGGCCAAAGTTTTGAGCAGTTCTTC. Translating gives CASSDPRVQRGGQSFEQFF.

V is TRBV2 and J is TRBJ1-1; maybe TRBD1 (6 bases). Trimming took off 6 bases at V and 1 base at J, with 12 bases between the two ends. This CDR3 has 14 amino acids. The V gene's germline CDR1 is SNHLY and CDR2 FYNNEI. Here the CDR3 DNA reads TGTGCCAGCAGAGGGACATGGGGGAACACTGAAGCTTTCTTT. Amino acids: CASRGTWGNTEAFF. Full variable domain (outside the CDR3, taken from reference TRBV2 and TRBJ1-1): EPEVTQTPSHQVTQMGQEVILRCVPISNHLYFYWYRQILGQKVEFLVSFYNNEISEKSEIFDDQFSVERPDGSNFTLKIRSTKLEDSAMYFCASRGTWGNTEAFFGQGTRLTVV.

The gene calls are TRBV2 and TRBJ2-2, with TRBD2 as a possible D gene (6 bases). CDR3 length: 15 residues. With 6 bases removed from V and 4 bases from J, the gap between germline ends came to 15 bases. Per the germline V gene, CDR1 is SNHLY and CDR2 is FYNNEI. CDR3 amino acids: CASRPRLGGTGELFF. The DNA of the CDR3 is TGTGCCAGCAGGCCGAGACTAGGCGGCACCGGGGAGCTGTTTTTT.

At least ten counts were recorded for this clone. V usage is TRBV2 and J usage is TRBJ1-2; 7 bases map to TRBD1. V lost 6 bases, J lost 8 bases, and 12 bases stayed unmatched. Germline V lookup: CDR1 SNHLY, CDR2 FYNNEI. The CDR3 has 14 amino acids. This chain's CDR3 is CASRGQTTEGGYTF. For the CDR3, the DNA is TGTGCCAGCAGGGGACAGACTACCGAGGGGGGCTACACCTTC. The full variable domain, with the rest looked up from reference TRBV2 and TRBJ1-2, is EPEVTQTPSHQVTQMGQEVILRCVPISNHLYFYWYRQILGQKVEFLVSFYNNEISEKSEIFDDQFSVERPDGSNFTLKIRSTKLEDSAMYFCASRGQTTEGGYTFGSGTRLTVV.

The genes are TRBV5-6 and TRBJ2-7, with TRBD1 identical over 8 bases. CDR1 is SGHDT and CDR2 is YYEEEE in the germline V gene. With 1 base clipped from V and 9 bases from J, the junction kept 12 bases outside the gene matches. The CDR3 contains 15 residues. This CDR3 is CASSLTGGGPTRQYF. CDR3 sequence (DNA): TGTGCCAGCAGCTTGACAGGGGGTGGCCCTACGAGGCAGTACTTC.

The chain is built from TRBV2 and TRBJ1-2; D unresolved. Trimming took 5 bases from V and 1 from J, leaving 11 bases between them. Germline V lookup: CDR1 SNHLY, CDR2 FYNNEI. There are 14 residues in the CDR3. CDR3 in DNA: TGTGCCAGCAGTTCAAACCGGGATAACTATGGCTACACCTTC. Its protein product is CASSSNRDNYGYTF.

The rearrangement joins TRBV5-4 to TRBJ2-7; perhaps TRBD2 as D (5 bases). V lost 0 bases, J lost 5 bases, and 12 bases lay in between. CDR3 size: 14 residues. Germline V gives CDR1 SGHNT, CDR2 YYREEE (reference sequence). The CDR3 nucleotides are TGTGCCAGCAGCTTGGAGCCGGGATCCCACGAGCAGTACTTC. Translated: CASSLEPGSHEQYF.

CDR3 sequence reads: CASSLIYSWDTEAFF. The CDR3 coding sequence is TGTGCCAGCAGCTTAATATACAGTTGGGACACTGAAGCTTTCTTT. This chain links TRBV7-3 with TRBJ1-1, with D uncertain. This CDR3 region has 15 residues. Between the trimmed V and J ends, which lost 1 base and 3 bases, there was a span of 12 bases. Germline assignment: CDR1 SGHTA and CDR2 FQGTGA.

This chain uses TRBV5-1 with TRBJ2-2; D unclear. Germline V gene lookup returns CDR1 SGHRS and CDR2 YFSETQ. The CDR3 totals 14 residues. Deletions cut 4 bases from V and 6 bases from J, with 13 bases between. CDR3 DNA sequence: TGCGCCAGCAGCCAAAGTCAGGTGGCCGGGGAGCTGTTTTTT. The encoded protein is CASSQSQVAGELFF.

The chain links TRBV9 to TRBJ2-1; 14 bases are shared with TRBD2. V gave up 3 bases and J gave up 4 bases; unmatched junction bases: 3. This CDR3 comprises 16 residues. Germline V gives CDR1 SGDLS, CDR2 YYNGEE. DNA of the CDR3: TGTGCCAGCAGCGGTGGGACTAGCGGGGGATACAATGAGCAGTTCTTC. This translates into CASSGGTSGGYNEQFF.

The chain carries TRBV7-8 and TRBJ2-1; tentative D call: TRBD2 (7 bases). CDR1 is SGHVS and CDR2 is FQNEAQ in the germline V gene. This CDR3 is built from 15 residues. V lost 0 bases to trimming and J lost 4 bases, with 10 bases between them. The CDR3 DNA sequence: TGTGCCAGCAGCTTAGCGGGGGGGCGGTACAATGAGCAGTTCTTC. Translating gives CASSLAGGRYNEQFF.

The chain uses TRBV19 and TRBJ1-4; D call uncertain. V lost 0 bases and J lost 0, with 14 bases in between. This CDR3 spans 18 amino acids. Looked up from germline, CDR1 is LNHDA and CDR2 is SQIVND (reference sequence). The CDR3 sequence is CASSIDSQRRATNEKLFF. The CDR3 DNA reads TGTGCCAGTAGTATAGATTCCCAGCGCCGGGCAACTAATGAAAAACTGTTTTTT.

The rearrangement links TRBV5-1 to TRBJ2-7, with D perhaps matching TRBD1 (6 bases). The germline V gene encodes CDR1 SGHRS and CDR2 YFSETQ. The CDR3 covers 14 residues. The ends were cut back, 3 bases at V and 3 bases at J, with 13 bases in the middle. The CDR3: CASSSRDKVYEQYF. CDR3 in DNA: TGCGCCAGCAGCTCCCGGGACAAAGTCTACGAGCAGTACTTC.

The CDR3 here is CASSPGQGRSQETQYF. CDR3 DNA: TGTGCCAGCAGCCCAGGACAGGGGCGATCCCAAGAGACCCAGTACTTC. The V and J genes are TRBV5-6 and TRBJ2-5; 9 positions match TRBD1. Germline CDR1 is SGHDT and CDR2 is YYEEEE. The CDR3 spans 16 residues. After removal of 4 bases from V and 1 base from J, the junction contained 8 bases not matched to a gene.

The chain is built from TRBV19 and TRBJ2-7, with a tentative D call TRBD1 (6 bases). Germline V gene data show CDR1 as LNHDA and CDR2 as SQIVND (reference sequence). V was pared by 4 bases and J by 5 bases, with 9 bases between. This CDR3 spans 12 amino acids. CDR3 in DNA: TGTGCCAGTAGTACAGGGGCAGACGAGCAGTACTTC. This translates into CASSTGADEQYF. The whole variable domain, filled in from reference TRBV19 and TRBJ2-7, reads DGGITQSPKYLFRKEGQNVTLSCEQNLNHDAMYWYRQDPGQGLRLIYYSQIVNDFQKGDIAEGYSVSREKKESFPLTVTSAQKNPTAFYLCASSTGADEQYFGPGTRLTVT.